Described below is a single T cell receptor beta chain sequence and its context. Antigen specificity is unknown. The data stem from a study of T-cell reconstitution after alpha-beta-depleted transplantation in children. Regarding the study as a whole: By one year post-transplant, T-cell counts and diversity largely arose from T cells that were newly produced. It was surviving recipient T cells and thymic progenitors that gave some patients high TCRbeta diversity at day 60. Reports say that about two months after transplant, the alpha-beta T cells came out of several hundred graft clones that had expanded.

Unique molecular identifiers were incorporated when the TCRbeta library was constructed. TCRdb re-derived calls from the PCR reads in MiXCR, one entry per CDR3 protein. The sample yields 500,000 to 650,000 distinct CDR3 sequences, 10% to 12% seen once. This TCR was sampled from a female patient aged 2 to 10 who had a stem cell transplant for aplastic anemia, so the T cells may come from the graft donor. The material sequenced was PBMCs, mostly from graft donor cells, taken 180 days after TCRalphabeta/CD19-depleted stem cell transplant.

CDR3 in DNA: TGTGCCAGCAGTTCGCCCGGGACAGGGGCAGATACGCAGTATTTT. It translates to CASSSPGTGADTQYF. The genes are TRBV28 and TRBJ2-3, with TRBD1 matching 10 bases. The V and J ends lost 4 bases and 4 bases, in that order; junction bases with no gene match: 5. Germline CDR1 MDHEN, CDR2 SYDVKM. The CDR3 runs 15 residues.